The 31 T cell receptor beta chains presented below share a single source sample, sequenced in a study of T cells in Graves' hyperthyroidism and ophthalmopathy. The source material, RNA transcripts, was used to amplify TCR beta CDR3 regions. Carried out on the TCR CDR3, a first-round RT-PCR used the HTBI primer set. A single record per CDR3 protein comes from TCRdb applying MiXCR to the multiplex PCR reads. The sample has 550,000 to 700,000 distinct CDR3 sequences; approximately 44% are singletons. The material sequenced was peripheral blood or thyroid tissue (not recorded which). All receptors come from an adult woman with Graves' disease, either hyperthyroidism or ophthalmopathy (not recorded which).

This chain uses TRBV10-2 with TRBJ1-4; D possibly corresponds to TRBD1 (5 bases). The CDR3 contains 17 residues. Germline assignment: CDR1 WSHSY and CDR2 SAAADI. V lost 0 bases and J lost 8, with 19 bases in between. The CDR3 DNA reads TGCGCCAGCAGTGAGTCCGAGGGGACTGTGGTAGCGGAAAAACTGTTTTTT. Its translation: CASSESEGTVVAEKLFF.

This clonotype appeared many times. The chain employs TRBV25-1 and TRBJ1-1; perhaps TRBD1 as D (5 bases). This CDR3 is built from 15 residues. Trimming cost V 3 bases and J 0 bases, with 11 bases left between them. The V gene's germline CDR1 is MGHDK and CDR2 SYGVNS. The CDR3 DNA sequence: TGTGCCAGCAGTGAGGGGCCGGGCTTGAACACTGAAGCTTTCTTT. Its protein is CASSEGPGLNTEAFF.

This clonotype was picked up a small number of times. The chain links TRBV10-3 to TRBJ2-5; 7 bases agree with TRBD1. This CDR3 has 12 residues. Trimming removed 8 bases from V and 5 bases from J; junction bases left unmatched: 5. Germline V gene data show CDR1 as ENHRY and CDR2 as SYGVKD. As DNA, the CDR3 is TGTGCCATCGGGGGACAGCGGGAGACCCAGTACTTC. Amino acids: CAIGGQRETQYF.

Note on this clonotype: Since no conserved phenylalanine or tryptophan closes the CDR3, a read error is the likely cause. No DNA is shown, since the ends of the CDR3 on it are uncertain; the CDR3 is the one TCRdb lists. The V gene is TRBV2, the J gene TRBJ1-1; the D call in the table, TRBD1, was not verified against the DNA. The germline V gene has CDR1 SNHLY and CDR2 FYNNEI. The CDR3 contains 13 residues when both ends are counted. The CDR3 protein is CASSPEGRTEVFL.

The chain couples TRBV5-1 to TRBJ1-1; TRBD1 is a possible D gene (5 bases). The germline CDR1 and CDR2 sequences are SGHRS and YFSETQ. Trimming left V 2 bases short and J 11 bases short, with 10 bases between. The CDR3 covers 11 residues. The CDR3 here is CASSFQGEAFF. As DNA, the CDR3 is TGCGCCAGCAGCTTTCAGGGAGAGGCTTTCTTT.

This clonotype was detected many times. The CDR3 DNA reads as TGCGCCAGCAGCTTGACAGGGGCGGAAGCGAACACCGGGGAGCTGTTTTTT. This encodes CASSLTGAEANTGELFF. This sequence joins TRBV5-1 and TRBJ2-2; 7 nucleotides agree with TRBD1. CDR3 length: 17 amino acids. Germline V CDR1 and CDR2: SGHRS, YFSETQ. The V segment lost 1 base and the J segment 0 bases; nucleotides outside the gene matches: 6.

V gene TRBV10-1 combines with J gene TRBJ1-5; D remains ambiguous. CDR1 and CDR2 from the germline V gene are WNHNN and SYGVQD (reference sequence). The V end lost 3 bases, the J end lost 5 bases, and 11 bases lay between the germline ends. The CDR3 extends over 14 amino acids. DNA for the CDR3: TGCGCCAGCAGTGATTCTCCCGCCTATCAGCCCCAGCATTTT. It is translated as CASSDSPAYQPQHF.

This clonotype showed up many times. The chain links TRBV6-5 to TRBJ2-7; no reliable D call. Trimming cost V 0 bases and J 4 bases, with 7 bases left between them. CDR3 length: 13 residues. Germline V gene data show CDR1 as MNHEY and CDR2 as SVGAGI. CDR3 loop: CASSYSSAYEQYF. CDR3 sequence (DNA): TGTGCCAGCAGTTACTCTTCAGCTTACGAGCAGTACTTC.

There are many counts of this clonotype. Germline and junction disagree at one end, which may indicate a read error. The rearrangement uses TRBV7-9 and TRBJ1-6; possible D gene TRBD1, 6 bases. The CDR3 spans 14 residues. Germline loops: CDR1 SEHNR, CDR2 FQNEAQ (reference sequence). The CDR3 here is CASSPRGGDSPLHF. CDR3 bases: TGCGCCAGCAGTCCCAGGGGAGGAGATTCACCCCTCCACTTT.

This clonotype was recorded a few times. The gene calls are TRBV14 and TRBJ1-4, with D tentatively TRBD1 (6 bases). The V and J ends lost 5 bases and 8 bases respectively, with 18 bases between them. The CDR3 extends over 15 amino acids. Germline V CDR1 and CDR2: SGHDN, FVKESK. The CDR3: CASSFAGGPGEKLFF. The CDR3 DNA sequence: TGTGCCAGCAGCTTCGCGGGGGGCCCGGGGGAAAAACTGTTTTTT.

This clonotype occurred a few times. CDR3 DNA sequence: TGTGCCAGCTCACGGGACAGGGGTCTGGTCACTGAAGCTTTCTTT. This gives the protein CASSRDRGLVTEAFF. The chain couples TRBV2 to TRBJ1-1, with TRBD1 matching over 10 bases. Looked up from germline, CDR1 is SNHLY and CDR2 is FYNNEI. This CDR3 is 15 amino acids long. The ends lost 8 bases at V and 4 bases at J; junction bases unmatched: 10.

The chain uses TRBV2 and TRBJ1-5; D is uncertain. Trimming took 6 bases from V and 11 from J, leaving 8 bases between them. Germline V lookup: CDR1 SNHLY, CDR2 FYNNEI. The CDR3 spans 10 residues. In DNA, the CDR3 is TGTGCCAGCAGGAAGGAGACCCAGCATTTT. It codes for CASRKETQHF.

The chain combines TRBV6-1 with TRBJ1-1, with D unresolved. The V gene lost 0 bases and the J gene lost 4 bases, with 12 bases spanning the gap. This CDR3 spans 15 amino acids. Germline values: CDR1 MNHNS, CDR2 SASEGT. CDR3 in DNA: TGTGCCAGCAGTGAAGCACCAGGTGGGTTCACTGAAGCTTTCTTT. It encodes CASSEAPGGFTEAFF.

The rearrangement links TRBV30 to TRBJ2-6; no reliable D call. Germline CDR1 reads GTSNPN; CDR2 reads SVGIG (reference sequence). Trimming shortened V by 0 bases and J by 15 bases, and 3 bases separated the two germline ends. The CDR3 runs 9 residues. The CDR3 nucleotides read TGTGCCTGGAGTGTAGGCCTGACTTTC. This sequence encodes CAWSVGLTF.

CDR3: CASSLFPGTGTYEQYF. The CDR3 coding sequence is TGTGCCAGCAGCTTGTTCCCCGGGACAGGGACCTACGAGCAGTACTTC. The chain joins TRBV5-5 to TRBJ2-7, with 9 bases fitting TRBD1. The CDR3 contains 16 residues. The J segment lost 2 bases and the V segment lost 1 base, leaving 7 bases of the junction unmatched. Germline V lookup: CDR1 SGHKS, CDR2 YYEKEE (reference sequence).

Notes on this clonotype: One junction end does not reproduce the germline sequence, and a read error may be involved. The CDR3 protein is CASSVARGSYEQYF. CDR3 sequence (DNA): TGCGCCAGCAGTGTAGCAAGGGGCTCCTACGAGCAGTACTTC. V usage is TRBV2 and J usage is TRBJ2-7, with D possibly being TRBD1 (5 bases). The CDR3 loop spans 14 amino acids. CDR1 is SNHLY, CDR2 FYNNEI, per germline.

The chain employs TRBV20-1 and TRBJ2-7; 15 bases are a match to TRBD2. This CDR3 has 15 residues. Trimming at V came to 6 bases and at J to 3 bases, leaving 6 bases not matched to a gene. Germline loops: CDR1 DFQATT, CDR2 SNEGSKA (reference sequence). This CDR3 reads CSAVGLAGGGYEQYF. CDR3 nucleotides: TGCAGTGCGGTTGGACTAGCGGGAGGGGGCTACGAGCAGTACTTC.

This clonotype was seen many times. This chain links TRBV6-1 with TRBJ1-1; D is ambiguous. CDR1 is MNHNS, CDR2 SASEGT, per germline. V was clipped by 6 bases and J by 1 base, with 9 bases between them. The CDR3 runs to 13 residues. CDR3 DNA: TGTGCCAGCAGACAATTACCGAACACTGAAGCTTTCTTT. This gives the protein CASRQLPNTEAFF.

The gene calls are TRBV7-2 and TRBJ1-2, with TRBD1 identical over 10 bases. The germline V gene has CDR1 SGHTA and CDR2 FQGNSA. Trimming cost V 0 bases and J 6 bases; bases outside gene matches: 7. CDR3 size: 16 residues. CDR3 DNA sequence: TGTGCCAGCAGCTTAGCGCCTGGACAGGGGGTGAATGGCTACACCTTC. Translation: CASSLAPGQGVNGYTF.

This clonotype occurred once. J is TRBJ1-2 and V is TRBV20-1; D is perhaps TRBD1 (6 bases). The V and J ends lost 0 bases and 3 bases respectively, with 11 bases between them. Germline loops: CDR1 DFQATT, CDR2 SNEGSKA (reference sequence). This CDR3 is built from 14 residues. CDR3 residues: CSARDWEGDYGYTF. The CDR3 DNA reads as TGCAGTGCTAGAGATTGGGAGGGGGACTATGGCTACACCTTC.

The chain has TRBV19 and TRBJ1-2; 8 nucleotides agree with TRBD1. This CDR3 is built from 13 residues. With V trimmed by 5 bases and J by 12 bases, 11 bases remained unmatched. From germline, CDR1 is LNHDA and CDR2 SQIVND (reference sequence). The CDR3 loop reads CASSHLTGAGNTF. DNA for the CDR3: TGTGCCAGTAGTCACCTGACAGGGGCTGGAAACACCTTC.

The rearrangement links TRBV7-9 to TRBJ1-3, with D possibly TRBD1 on 5 matching bases. This CDR3 is 15 amino acids long. Germline values: CDR1 SEHNR, CDR2 FQNEAQ (reference sequence). Trimming shortened V by 5 bases and J by 0 bases, and 11 bases separated the two germline ends. The CDR3 spells CASSVSQGSGNTIYF. CDR3 coding DNA: TGTGCCAGCAGCGTGAGCCAGGGCTCTGGAAACACCATATATTTT. Drawing the rest from reference TRBV7-9 and TRBJ1-3, the complete variable domain is DTGVSQNPRHKITKRGQNVTFRCDPISEHNRLYWYRQTLGQGPEFLTYFQNEAQLEKSRLLSDRFSAERPKGSFSTLEIQRTEQGDSAMYLCASSVSQGSGNTIYFGEGSWLTVV.

Points on this clonotype: Sequence at one end of the junction differs from germline and may be a read error. The rearrangement uses TRBV7-3 and TRBJ1-4, with 9 bases matching TRBD1. Germline assignment: CDR1 SGHTA and CDR2 FQGTGA. This CDR3 is built from 14 residues. The CDR3 reads CASSRTGEDEKLYF. As DNA, the CDR3 is TGTGCCAGCAGCCGGACAGGGGAGGATGAAAAACTGTATTTT.

This clonotype has only one observation. A much bigger clone sits one base away, suggesting this may be a read error. This chain uses TRBV6-5 with TRBJ2-7, with 8 bases lining up with TRBD2. CDR1 is MNHEY and CDR2 is SVGAGI in the germline V gene. The trim removed 6 bases at V and 6 bases at J, leaving 13 bases unmatched. The CDR3 extends over 15 amino acids. CDR3 bases: TGTGCCAGCAGCCCTCTTATAGCGGGAAGTGGCGAGCAGTACTTC. It translates to CASSPLIAGSGEQYF.

The chain recombines TRBV2 with TRBJ2-5; D remains unclear. CDR1 and CDR2 (germline): SNHLY, FYNNEI. There are 15 residues in the CDR3. V gave up 7 bases and J gave up 2 bases, with 17 bases separating them. CDR3 nucleotides: TGTGCCAGCAAGGTGGACCTGAGCAGGCAAGAGACCCAGTACTTC. Protein product: CASKVDLSRQETQYF.

The chain is built from TRBV2 and TRBJ2-6, with 10 nucleotides matching TRBD1. Looked up from germline, CDR1 is SNHLY and CDR2 is FYNNEI. The CDR3 consists of 17 residues. CDR3 in DNA: TGTGCTCTCAGGGGCTTGGGACAGGGGTTCGGGGCCAACGTCCTGACTTTC. Translated: CALRGLGQGFGANVLTF.

This clonotype is a singleton in its sample. CDR3 coding DNA: TGCAGCGTTGAAGTCCCGACAGGGAATTACGAGCAGTACTTC. Protein product: CSVEVPTGNYEQYF. The rearrangement uses TRBV29-1 and TRBJ2-7; 7 nucleotides match TRBD1. Germline V gene lookup returns CDR1 SQVTM and CDR2 ANQGSEA. The ends lost 1 base at V and 4 bases at J; junction bases unmatched: 7. This CDR3 is built from 14 residues.

V and J are TRBV7-9 and TRBJ2-6; D may match TRBD1 or TRBD2 (7 bases each). The ends were cut back, 4 bases at V and 1 base at J, with 11 bases in the middle. The germline gives CDR1 SEHNR, CDR2 FQNEAQ (reference sequence). CDR3 size: 16 residues. CDR3 nucleotides: TGTGCCAGCAGCTCCAGGGGGGGATCTGGGGCCAACGTCCTGACTTTC. Residues: CASSSRGGSGANVLTF.

This clonotype has at least ten counts. The chain joins TRBV4-1 to TRBJ1-3, with D hard to call. CDR3 length equals 16 residues. Trimming removed 0 bases at V and 1 base at J, with 10 bases between. Germline loops: CDR1 MGHRA, CDR2 YSYEKL. This CDR3 is CASSQEIWGSGNTIYF. As DNA, the CDR3 is TGCGCCAGCAGCCAAGAAATATGGGGATCTGGAAACACCATATATTTT.

This clonotype was recorded many times. The rearrangement joins TRBV5-1 to TRBJ1-2; 8 bases map to TRBD1. CDR1 SGHRS and CDR2 YFSETQ come from the germline V gene. V gave up 0 bases and J gave up 4 bases; unmatched junction bases: 17. The length of the CDR3 is 19 residues. CDR3 nucleotide sequence: TGCGCCAGCAGCTTGGGGGCTGGGACAGGCGAATTCTACACCTATGGCTACACCTTC. Translated, it gives CASSLGAGTGEFYTYGYTF.

The chain carries TRBV20-1 and TRBJ1-1; D is undetermined. The CDR3 totals 13 residues. V gave up 0 bases and J gave up 4 bases, with 9 bases separating them. Germline V CDR1 and CDR2: DFQATT, SNEGSKA (reference sequence). The CDR3 DNA reads TGCAGTGCTAGAGAATCCGTCAGCACTGAAGCTTTCTTT. Encoded protein: CSARESVSTEAFF.